Listed below are T cell receptor beta chains from one sample, sequenced in a study of OX40 agonist ivuxolimab in advanced cancers. Here immunoSEQ multiplex PCR was the method, and the copy in TCRdb shows in-frame clones only, minus some. Among 30,000 to 40,000 clones listed, approximately 78% were seen once. The sequences come from CD4+ or CD8+ T cells sorted from blood, collected in a trial of the OX40 agonist ivuxolimab. These receptors were taken from an adult with an advanced solid tumor such as melanoma, head and neck, liver or kidney cancer. The CDR3 runs from the conserved cysteine through the conserved F or W. A D gene is named only where the DNA matches it firmly. Some rows mark clone size as missing; the rest say once, few, many or name a class of expanded clone.

V gene,D gene,J gene,clone size,CDR3 protein,CDR3 DNA
TRBV9,TRBD1,TRBJ1-2,NA,CASSAQGGNGYTF,TGTGCCAGCAGCGCCCAGGGGGGGAATGGCTACACCTTC
TRBV19,TRBD2,TRBJ2-5,NA,CASSIGTSGGQETQYF,TGTGCCAGTAGTATAGGAACTAGCGGGGGCCAAGAGACCCAGTACTTC
TRBV30,TRBD1,TRBJ1-2,NA,CAWRWTGGYGYTF,TGTGCCTGGAGGTGGACAGGGGGATATGGCTACACCTTC
TRBV30,TRBD2,TRBJ2-2,once,CAWSVRFSWTSGRSGELFF,TGTGCCTGGAGTGTAAGGTTCTCCTGGACTAGCGGGAGATCTGGGGAGCTGTTTTTT
TRBV7-2,NA,TRBJ2-7,NA,CASSLGAGGRGQYF,TGTGCCAGCAGCCTGGGAGCAGGGGGGCGGGGGCAGTACTTC
TRBV5-1,TRBD1,TRBJ1-4,once,CASRDRAEKLFF,TGCGCCAGCCGGGACAGGGCTGAAAAACTGTTTTTT
TRBV18,NA,TRBJ2-3,once,CASSPLDPDTQYF,TGTGCCAGCTCACCCCTGGACCCAGATACGCAGTATTTT
TRBV11-2,NA,TRBJ2-3,NA,CASSLGGSTDTQYF,TGTGCCAGCAGCTTAGGCGGAAGCACAGATACGCAGTATTTT
TRBV30,TRBD2,TRBJ2-7,NA,CAWSPGGQGGNKF,TGTGCCTGGAGTCCGGGGGGGCAGGGAGGCAACAAATTC
TRBV1,NA,TRBJ2-3,NA,CTSSLQPGLAGGPDFTDTQYF,TGCACCAGCAGCCTTCAACCGGGACTAGCGGGAGGTCCCGACTTCACAGATACGCAGTATTTT
TRBV27,TRBD1,TRBJ2-7,few,CASSQDRYEQYF,TGTGCCAGCAGCCAGGACAGGTACGAGCAGTACTTC
TRBV25-1,NA,TRBJ2-7,NA,CASSRDGGPYEQYF,TGTGCCAGCAGTAGGGACGGTGGGCCCTACGAGCAGTACTTC
TRBV21-1,NA,TRBJ2-2,NA,CASIPRVIPTGELFF,TGTGCCAGCATTCCTAGGGTGATCCCCACCGGGGAGCTGTTTTTT
TRBV14,NA,TRBJ2-1,once,CASSQVGSYNEQFF,TGTGCCAGCAGCCAAGTAGGCTCCTACAATGAGCAGTTCTTC
TRBV28,NA,TRBJ2-7,NA,CASSPVGGTGYEQYF,TGTGCCAGCAGCCCCGTGGGGGGGACAGGCTACGAGCAGTACTTC
TRBV9,NA,TRBJ1-1,NA,CASKRGEGTEAFF,TGTGCCAGCAAACGGGGCGAGGGAACTGAAGCTTTCTTT
TRBV29-1,NA,TRBJ2-4,NA,CSVVPARGDIQYF,TGCAGCGTTGTCCCGGCCCGGGGAGACATTCAGTACTTC
TRBV19,TRBD1,TRBJ1-1,few,CASSIDGTGDEAFF,TGTGCCAGTAGTATAGATGGGACAGGGGATGAAGCTTTCTTT
TRBV10-3,TRBD1,TRBJ1-1,once,CAISLTGRTEAFF,TGTGCCATCAGTTTGACAGGGAGAACTGAAGCTTTCTTT
TRBV12-5,NA,TRBJ2-7,NA,CASGFGQAYEQYF,TGTGCTAGTGGTTTCGGTCAAGCGTACGAGCAGTACTTC
TRBV5-1,NA,TRBJ1-1,NA,CASSTAGYTEAFF,TGCGCCAGCAGCACCGCAGGGTACACTGAAGCTTTCTTT
TRBV6-5,NA,TRBJ1-2,NA,CASSRTDYGYTF,TGTGCCAGCAGTCGGACAGACTATGGCTACACCTTC
TRBV18,NA,TRBJ2-3,NA,CASSLAGSTDTQYF,TGTGCCAGCTCACTCGCGGGAAGCACAGATACGCAGTATTTT
TRBV14,NA,TRBJ2-2,NA,CASSQGRTDTGELFF,TGTGCCAGCAGCCAAGGTCGGACTGACACCGGGGAGCTGTTTTTT
TRBV5-5,NA,TRBJ1-4,NA,CASSFRQLNEKLFF,TGTGCCAGCAGCTTTCGGCAGCTTAATGAAAAACTGTTTTTT
TRBV4-2,TRBD1,TRBJ1-2,NA,CASSPRQGDNYGYTF,TGTGCCAGCAGCCCCCGACAGGGGGATAACTATGGCTACACCTTC
TRBV6-5,NA,TRBJ2-1,NA,CASSSRGGRNEQFF,TGTGCCAGCAGTTCCCGAGGAGGGCGGAATGAGCAGTTCTTC
TRBV4-1,NA,TRBJ1-4,NA,CASSLGGRNEKLFF,TGCGCCAGCAGCCTAGGGGGTCGTAATGAAAAACTGTTTTTT
TRBV7-3,NA,TRBJ2-3,NA,CASSFLGGTDTQYF,TGTGCCAGCAGCTTTTTAGGGGGCACAGATACGCAGTATTTT
TRBV7-9,TRBD2,TRBJ2-5,NA,CASSSTSEETQYF,TGTGCCAGCAGCTCGACTAGCGAAGAGACCCAGTACTTC
TRBV19,TRBD2,TRBJ2-3,NA,CASSRLGLETDTQYF,TGTGCCAGTAGTCGGTTGGGACTAGAAACAGATACGCAGTATTTT
TRBV30,NA,TRBJ2-2,NA,CAWSDSAAGELFF,TGTGCCTGGAGTGACTCCGCGGCTGGGGAGCTGTTTTTT
TRBV5-4,TRBD1,TRBJ2-5,NA,CASSPPGQGRETQYF,TGTGCCAGCAGCCCTCCTGGACAGGGTAGAGAGACCCAGTACTTC
TRBV7-2,TRBD1,TRBJ1-5,once,CASSGQGNQPQHF,TGTGCCAGCAGTGGACAGGGGAATCAGCCCCAGCATTTT
TRBV4-1,NA,TRBJ2-3,NA,CASSQDRLVADTQYF,TGCGCCAGCAGCCAAGATAGGCTAGTCGCAGATACGCAGTATTTT
TRBV18,NA,TRBJ2-1,once,CASSPPPGGHEQFF,TGTGCCAGCTCACCTCCACCAGGGGGGCATGAGCAGTTCTTC
TRBV19,TRBD2,TRBJ2-7,NA,CASSIPGLAGGPKEQYF,TGTGCCAGTAGTATCCCGGGACTAGCGGGAGGGCCAAAAGAGCAGTACTTC
TRBV6-5,NA,TRBJ2-1,NA,CASSNLNGQFF,TGTGCCAGCAGTAACCTTAATGGGCAGTTCTTC
TRBV5-1,NA,TRBJ1-1,NA,CASSLARGPAGTEAFF,TGCGCCAGCAGCTTGGCGCGAGGGCCGGCAGGCACTGAAGCTTTCTTT
TRBV6-5,TRBD2,TRBJ2-2,NA,CASSYSSGAGELFF,TGTGCCAGCAGTTACTCCAGCGGGGCCGGGGAGCTGTTTTTT
TRBV19,NA,TRBJ1-1,NA,CASSSPRTLLNTEAFF,TGTGCCAGTAGTTCTCCCCGGACACTTTTGAACACTGAAGCTTTCTTT
TRBV4-3,NA,TRBJ1-2,NA,CASSHPGALQGYTF,TGCGCCAGCAGCCATCCCGGGGCCCTTCAGGGCTACACCTTC
TRBV5-1,NA,TRBJ2-5,NA,CASSIQETQYF,TGCGCCAGCAGCATACAAGAGACCCAGTACTTC
TRBV7-9,TRBD1,TRBJ1-1,few,CASSSIRQGRTEAFF,TGTGCCAGCAGCTCGATCCGACAGGGACGCACTGAAGCTTTCTTT
TRBV7-2,NA,TRBJ2-1,NA,CASSLERGSANEQFF,TGTGCCAGCAGCTTAGAGCGTGGTAGCGCCAATGAGCAGTTCTTC
TRBV28,NA,TRBJ2-6,NA,CASRGGGGVGANVLTF,TGTGCCAGCAGGGGTGGGGGAGGAGTTGGGGCCAACGTCCTGACTTTC